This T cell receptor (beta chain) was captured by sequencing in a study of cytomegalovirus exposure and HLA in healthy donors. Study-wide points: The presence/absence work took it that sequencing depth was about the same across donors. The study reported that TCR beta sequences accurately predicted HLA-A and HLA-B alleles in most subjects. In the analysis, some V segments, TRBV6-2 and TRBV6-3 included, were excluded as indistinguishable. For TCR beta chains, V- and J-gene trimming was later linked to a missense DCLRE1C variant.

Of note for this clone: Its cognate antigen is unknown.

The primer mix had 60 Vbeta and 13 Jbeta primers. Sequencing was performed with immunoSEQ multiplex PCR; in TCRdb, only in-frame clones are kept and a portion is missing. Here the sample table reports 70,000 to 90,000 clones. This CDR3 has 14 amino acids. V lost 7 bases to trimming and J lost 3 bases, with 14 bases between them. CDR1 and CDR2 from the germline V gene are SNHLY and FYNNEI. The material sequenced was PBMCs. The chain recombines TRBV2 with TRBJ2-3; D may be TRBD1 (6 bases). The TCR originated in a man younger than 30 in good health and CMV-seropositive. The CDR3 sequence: CASNRQGLTDTQYF. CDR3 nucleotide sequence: TGTGCCAGCAATAGGCAGGGGTTGACAGATACGCAGTATTTT.